This entry is about one TCR beta chain. Its specificity is not known. The sample originates from a study of cytomegalovirus exposure and HLA in healthy donors. Study-wide findings and caveats: 164 TCR beta chains were listed as cytomegalovirus-associated.

60 Vbeta and 13 Jbeta primers were used in PCR. Only in-frame clones appear in the TCRdb table, and some are missing; sequencing was by immunoSEQ multiplex PCR. The sample lists approximately 160,000 clones; roughly 80% were seen once. V lost 8 bases and J lost 2, with 21 bases in between. This CDR3 region has 16 residues. Germline V gene lookup returns CDR1 LNHDA and CDR2 SQIVND (reference sequence). The sequencing sample was made of PBMCs. The rearrangement links TRBV19 to TRBJ2-5; D remains ambiguous. The TCR originated in a human donor in good health. CDR3 nucleotides: TGTGCCAGTTCCGTCACCCGTGAAATAGAGCAAGAGACCCAGTACTTC. Encoded protein: CASSVTREIEQETQYF. Together with reference TRBV19 and TRBJ2-5, the CDR3 gives the full variable domain: DGGITQSPKYLFRKEGQNVTLSCEQNLNHDAMYWYRQDPGQGLRLIYYSQIVNDFQKGDIAEGYSVSREKKESFPLTVTSAQKNPTAFYLCASSVTREIEQETQYFGPGTRLLVL.